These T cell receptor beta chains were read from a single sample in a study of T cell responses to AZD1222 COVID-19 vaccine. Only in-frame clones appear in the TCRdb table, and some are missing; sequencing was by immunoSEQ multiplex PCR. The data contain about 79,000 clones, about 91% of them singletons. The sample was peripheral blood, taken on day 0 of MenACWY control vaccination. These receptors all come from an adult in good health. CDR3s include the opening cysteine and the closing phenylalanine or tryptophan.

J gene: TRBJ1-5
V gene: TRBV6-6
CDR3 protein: CASSYAVQVQPQHF

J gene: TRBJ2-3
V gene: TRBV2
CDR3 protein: CASSSTDTQYF

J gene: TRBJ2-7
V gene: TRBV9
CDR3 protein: CASSHGLEAYEQYF

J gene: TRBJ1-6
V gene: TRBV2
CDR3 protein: CASSVGVGNSPLHF

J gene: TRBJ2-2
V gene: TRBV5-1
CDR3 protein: CASSLAPAGGPTGELFF

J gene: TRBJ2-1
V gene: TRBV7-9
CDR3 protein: CASSPGQGEGSSYNEQFF

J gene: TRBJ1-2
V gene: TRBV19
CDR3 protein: CASNPGQGYGYTF

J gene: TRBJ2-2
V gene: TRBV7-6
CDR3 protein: CASSLAVLAVGELFF

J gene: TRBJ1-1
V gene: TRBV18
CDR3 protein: CASSRSPRTGGNTEAFF

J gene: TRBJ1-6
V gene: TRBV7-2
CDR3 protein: CASSLEPTRNNSPLHF

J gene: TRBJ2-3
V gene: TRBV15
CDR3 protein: CATSKLGQPTDTQYF

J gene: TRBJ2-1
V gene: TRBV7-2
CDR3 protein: CASSLEREGYEQFF

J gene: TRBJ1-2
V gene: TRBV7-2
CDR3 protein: CASSFKGGQANYGYTF

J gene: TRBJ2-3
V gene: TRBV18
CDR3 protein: CASSPKAGGPPDTQYF

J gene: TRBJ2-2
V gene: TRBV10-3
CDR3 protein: CATDRGTGELFF

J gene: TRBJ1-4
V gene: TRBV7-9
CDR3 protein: CASSLGWTGATNEKLFF

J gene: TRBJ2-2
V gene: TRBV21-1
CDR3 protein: CASSKALRGANTGELFF

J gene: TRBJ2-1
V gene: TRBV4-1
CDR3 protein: CASSQEQGTLSNEQFF

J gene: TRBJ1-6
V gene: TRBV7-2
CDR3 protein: CASSLALSGQSTINSPLHF

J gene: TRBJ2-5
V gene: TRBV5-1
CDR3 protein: CASSLTGGNQETQYF